This T cell receptor beta chain appears in the sequencing data of a study of T-cell memory formation after mild COVID-19. This CDR3 spans 15 amino acids. The ends were cut back, 4 bases at V and 1 base at J, with 14 bases in the middle. Germline-derived CDR1 and CDR2 are SGDLS and YYNGEE. Each CDR3 protein gets one entry after TCRdb re-called the 5' RACE reads with MiXCR. The data hold under 550,000 distinct CDR3 sequences, with under 20% observed a single time. This chain uses TRBV9 with TRBJ1-2, with D tentatively TRBD1 (6 bases). The TCR was taken from a man between 18 and 29 years old who had mild COVID-19 (a few samples of this study predate the infection). Cell type and time point are not known. Sequenced material: PBMCs or a T cell subset sorted from them (not recorded which). CDR3 nucleotides: TGTGCCAGCAGCCCTAGCCCACAGGGTAACTATGGCTACACCTTC. This codes for CASSPSPQGNYGYTF. The full variable domain, rest sourced from reference TRBV9 and TRBJ1-2, is DSGVTQTPKHLITATGQRVTLRCSPRSGDLSVYWYQQSLDQGLQFLIQYYNGEERAKGNILERFSAQQFPDLHSELNLSSLELGDSALYFCASSPSPQGNYGYTFGSGTRLTVV.